These T cell receptor beta chains were read from a single sample in a study of blood T cell repertoires in COVID-19. Produced via immunoSEQ multiplex PCR; TCRdb's table is partial and in-frame only. The sample shows 160,000 or so clones, roughly 80% of them seen only once. The source material was peripheral blood. All receptors come from a woman between 65 and 79 years old with acute or convalescent COVID-19. The CDR3 runs from the conserved cysteine through the conserved F or W. The D gene is left open where the match is weak. Expanded clones are given a class, and other clones once, few, many or no size at all.

V gene	clone size	J gene	D gene	CDR3 DNA	CDR3 protein
TRBV6-2/TRBV6-3	few	TRBJ2-7	NA	TGTGCCAGCAGTCCCCGGAGGGGAAACTACGAGCAGTACTTC	CASSPRRGNYEQYF
TRBV5-5	NA	TRBJ2-7	TRBD1	TGTGCCAGCAGTTTCGGGACAGGGACCTACGAGCAGTACTTC	CASSFGTGTYEQYF
TRBV28	NA	TRBJ2-2	TRBD1	TGTGCCACCACGGGACAGCTGAACACCGGGGAGCTGTTTTTT	CATTGQLNTGELFF
TRBV6-1	NA	TRBJ2-7	TRBD1	TGTGCCAGCAGTGTCGGGACAGCAACATCCTCCTACGAGCAGTACTTC	CASSVGTATSSYEQYF
TRBV18	NA	TRBJ1-3	NA	TGTGCCAGCTCACCACAGGGGGAGTCTGGAAACACCATATATTTT	CASSPQGESGNTIYF
TRBV6-6	NA	TRBJ1-2	TRBD1	TGTGCCAGCAGCGAGTCCCGGACAGGCCTATATGGCTACACCTTC	CASSESRTGLYGYTF
TRBV19	NA	TRBJ1-5	TRBD1	TGTGCCACCAAGCTACAGACAGGGAGTAGAAATCAGCCCCAGCATTTT	CATKLQTGSRNQPQHF
TRBV7-6	NA	TRBJ2-1	TRBD2	TGTGCCAGCAGCCCCGGGGGGAGCTCCTACAATGAGCAGTTCTTC	CASSPGGSSYNEQFF
TRBV5-4	once	TRBJ1-4	NA	TGTGCCAGCAGCTTGTATATCGGTGAAAAACTGTTTTTT	CASSLYIGEKLFF
TRBV10-3	NA	TRBJ1-1	TRBD1	TGTGCCATCAGGGACAGGCAGGGCACTGAAGCTTTCTTT	CAIRDRQGTEAFF
TRBV13	NA	TRBJ2-7	NA	TGTGCCAGCAGCTCAGGGGGAGGGGTAGAGCAGTACTTC	CASSSGGGVEQYF
TRBV29-1	NA	TRBJ1-2	NA	TGCAGCGTTGAACAGGGTATGGATGGCTACACCTTC	CSVEQGMDGYTF
TRBV6-4	NA	TRBJ1-6	TRBD1	TGTGCCAGCAGTGGCCCGGGACAGGGGTATAATTCACCCCTCCACTTT	CASSGPGQGYNSPLHF
TRBV2	NA	TRBJ1-1	NA	TGTGCCAGCAGAGTCGTAGCGGACACTGAAGCTTTCTTT	CASRVVADTEAFF
TRBV28	NA	TRBJ2-1	TRBD1	TGTGCCAGCAGCGGAGGGACAGGCGGTAGGGAGCAGTTCTTC	CASSGGTGGREQFF
TRBV29-1	NA	TRBJ1-2	NA	TGCAGCGTTGCATTAGGGGGGGCGGCTGGCTACACCTTC	CSVALGGAAGYTF
TRBV7-9	NA	TRBJ1-2	NA	TGTGCCAGCAGCTTCGTCCAAGGGGCAGGTGGCTACACCTTC	CASSFVQGAGGYTF
TRBV16	NA	TRBJ2-7	TRBD1	TGTGCCAGCACCCCAGGGGGCGCGATCTACGAGCAGTACTTC	CASTPGGAIYEQYF
TRBV5-4	NA	TRBJ2-1	TRBD2	TGTGCCAGCAGCGCGGACTTCGGCGGGGGAAATGAGCAGTTCTTC	CASSADFGGGNEQFF
TRBV6-2/TRBV6-3	once	TRBJ2-1	NA	TGTGCCAGCAGCCTCTGGGGGCCTTACAATGAGCAGTTCTTC	CASSLWGPYNEQFF
TRBV28	NA	TRBJ1-2	NA	TGTGCCAGCAGTTTATCTGGCAGGGGAGTAGGTGGCTACACCTTC	CASSLSGRGVGGYTF
TRBV14	NA	TRBJ1-2	TRBD1	TGTGCCAGCAGCCCCCGGGACAGGCCCCTTTTCCTCACCTTC	CASSPRDRPLFLTF
TRBV18	NA	TRBJ1-1	NA	TGTGCCAGCTCACCGGAGGGTAAGGCTTTCTTT	CASSPEGKAFF
TRBV21-1	NA	TRBJ1-2	NA	TGTGCCAGCAGCAAATCCAGGGGGGACAGGGGGATAATCGGTGGCTACACCTTC	CASSKSRGDRGIIGGYTF
TRBV5-6	NA	TRBJ1-6	TRBD1	TGTGCCAGCAGCTCGGGACAGGTCCTCTCTAATTCACCCCTCCACTTT	CASSSGQVLSNSPLHF
TRBV29-1	once	TRBJ2-2	TRBD1	TGCAGCGCCATGGACAGGGCTGTCGGGGAGCTGTTTTTT	CSAMDRAVGELFF
TRBV28	NA	TRBJ1-3	NA	TGTGCCAGCACCATGGAGGCACCAATGGCCATATATTTT	CASTMEAPMAIYF
TRBV7-2	NA	TRBJ1-5	TRBD1	TGTGCCAGCAGTCCCGGACAGGCCGAGCCCCAGCATTTT	CASSPGQAEPQHF
TRBV6-4	NA	TRBJ2-2	TRBD1	TGTGCCAGCAGGCGACAGGGGTTGACCGGGGAGCTGTTTTTT	CASRRQGLTGELFF
TRBV24-1	few	TRBJ2-2	TRBD1	TGTGCCACTGCAGGGGGCCACGGGGAGCTGTTTTTT	CATAGGHGELFF
TRBV3-1/TRBV3-2	NA	TRBJ2-1	TRBD2	TGTGCCAGCAGCCAAGTGCGGGGGTCCTACAATGAGCAGTTCTTC	CASSQVRGSYNEQFF
TRBV28	few	TRBJ2-7	TRBD2	TGTGCCAGCAGTTCTACCGGGACTAGCGGGATCACAGACTACGAGCAGTACTTC	CASSSTGTSGITDYEQYF
TRBV5-1	NA	TRBJ2-5	TRBD1	TGCGCCAGCAGCAAGGACAGGGGGTCCTGGGAGACCCAGTACTTC	CASSKDRGSWETQYF
TRBV7-9	once	TRBJ1-2	NA	TGTGCCAGCAGCTCAGATCCCGTGGGCTACACCTTC	CASSSDPVGYTF
TRBV7-2	NA	TRBJ1-2	TRBD1	TGTGCCAGCAGCCTCGGGACAGGGAACGGCTACACCTTC	CASSLGTGNGYTF
TRBV27	NA	TRBJ2-1	TRBD1	TGTGCCAGCAGTCGGAGACAGGGCCGGAGCTCCTACAATGAGCAGTTCTTC	CASSRRQGRSSYNEQFF
TRBV5-6	NA	TRBJ2-7	TRBD1	TGTGCCAGCAACCCAACAGGGGTTGGTCACGAGCAGTACTTC	CASNPTGVGHEQYF
TRBV28	few	TRBJ1-2	NA	TGTGCCAGCAGTTTACAAAATAAAGGGGCAGGGGCTGGCTACACCTTC	CASSLQNKGAGAGYTF
TRBV6-5	NA	TRBJ2-4	NA	TGTGCCAGCAGTCCAGAGGGCCACAAAAACATTCAGTACTTC	CASSPEGHKNIQYF
TRBV7-2	NA	TRBJ1-2	TRBD1	TGTGCCAGTGTCCGCCCCCCGACAGGGGACTATGGCTACACCTTC	CASVRPPTGDYGYTF
TRBV15	NA	TRBJ1-1	NA	TGTGCCACCAGCAGCAGGAGGGTCACTGAAGCTTTCTTT	CATSSRRVTEAFF
TRBV19	NA	TRBJ1-5	NA	TGTGCCAGTAGTATCAACAGGTACGAGGAGCCCCAGCATTTT	CASSINRYEEPQHF
TRBV6-4	NA	TRBJ1-1	TRBD1	TGTGCCAGCAGCCCCGACAGGGGGCTGAACACTGAAGCTTTCTTT	CASSPDRGLNTEAFF
TRBV4-2	few	TRBJ1-2	NA	TGTGCCAGCAGCCCACCCACAGGCAACTATGGCTACACCTTC	CASSPPTGNYGYTF
TRBV19	NA	TRBJ2-1	TRBD1	TGTGCCAGTAGTATAGGGGACAGGGTTTTCAATGAGCAGTTCTTC	CASSIGDRVFNEQFF
TRBV10-3	few	TRBJ2-7	NA	TGTGCCATCAGTGGGGGGGACGGCTCCTACGAGCAGTACTTC	CAISGGDGSYEQYF
TRBV4-3	few	TRBJ2-3	NA	TGCGCCAGCAGCCCGTCGGCGGGCTCCACAGATACGCAGTATTTT	CASSPSAGSTDTQYF
TRBV30	NA	TRBJ2-1	TRBD2	TGTGCCCGGTTAGCGGGATCGTACAATGAGCAGTTCTTC	CARLAGSYNEQFF
TRBV14	NA	TRBJ1-6	NA	TGTGCCAGCAGCCAAGACTTCCTTTCACCCCTCCACTTT	CASSQDFLSPLHF
TRBV7-2	NA	TRBJ1-1	NA	TGTGCCAGCAGCTTACAGTCCATGAACACTGAAGCTTTCTTT	CASSLQSMNTEAFF
TRBV6-2/TRBV6-3	NA	TRBJ2-1	NA	TGTGCCAGCAGTTTAGCGAGTTATTCTAGTGAGCAGTTCTTC	CASSLASYSSEQFF
TRBV7-2	NA	TRBJ1-2	NA	TGTGGGACAGAAACAAACTATGGCTACACCTTC	CGTETNYGYTF
TRBV7-3	NA	TRBJ2-1	TRBD2	TGTGCCAGCAGCTCGGGACTAGCTCCCCATGAGCAGTTCTTC	CASSSGLAPHEQFF
TRBV10-3	NA	TRBJ2-7	TRBD2	TGTGCCATCAGGAACCTAGCGGGAAGGGCCGACGAGCAGTACTTC	CAIRNLAGRADEQYF
TRBV6-2/TRBV6-3	NA	TRBJ2-7	NA	TGTGCCAGCAGTTACGAGGGATCCTACGAGCAGTACTTC	CASSYEGSYEQYF
TRBV10-3	once	TRBJ2-7	NA	TGTGCAGCCGGTGACAGCCACTACGAGCAGTACTTC	CAAGDSHYEQYF
TRBV15	once	TRBJ2-7	NA	TGTGCCACCAGCGGAGAAGGGGCACTCACGTCCTACGAGCAGTACTTC	CATSGEGALTSYEQYF
TRBV4-2	few	TRBJ2-3	NA	TGTGCCAGCAGCCAAGAGAGGGGCAGGGGTACGCAGTATTTT	CASSQERGRGTQYF
TRBV19	NA	TRBJ2-1	NA	TGTGCCAGTACCAACCGGGGAGGTAGCAATGAGCAGTTCTTC	CASTNRGGSNEQFF
TRBV7-2	NA	TRBJ2-5	TRBD1	TGTGCCAGCAGCTTATCACCGGGACAGGGAAGGACCCAGTACTTC	CASSLSPGQGRTQYF